This T cell receptor beta chain was identified during a study of CD8 T cells in Susac syndrome (dated by TCRdb to 2018 to 2020). With regard to the full study: Of the Susac syndrome patients who were sequenced, roughly 6 had clinically active disease and about 8 were in clinical remission. Susac syndrome patients were therapy-naive, on corticosteroids (some also receiving IVIg), or on IVIg alone at blood withdrawal. Repertoire sequencing was used to test whether CD8+ T cell activation and differentiation in Susac syndrome was antigen driven. CD8+ T cell repertoire clonality was compared between around eleven healthy donors, some 14 Susac syndrome patients and roughly 15 multiple sclerosis patients.

Here is what the overall study found, with its caveats: Clonal expansion was seen in Susac syndrome CD8+ repertoires, peaking in CD8+ TEMRA cells and being greater in clinically active patients than in remitting ones. Looking at Susac-specific public clones, the researchers identified sixteen in the total CD8+ repertoire and several in the CD8+ TEMRA repertoire. The TCR sequencing and HLA analysis was acknowledged to have included a relatively small number of individuals.

RNA was extracted with the RNeasy kit and roughly 0.5 to 1 ug was reverse transcribed using random hexamers. The immunoSEQ multiplex PCR assay, which covers 54 Vbeta and 13 Jbeta segments, was used to amplify TCR beta CDR3 regions. To correct PCR amplification bias, a synthetic template baseline was used for both primer optimization and computational correction. As for the authors' bioinformatics: Reads were annotated to V, D and J genes per IMGT and analyzed with immunoSEQ Analyzer, keeping only productive sequences. Clonality was calculated as one minus the Shannon entropy normalized by log2 of the number of productive unique sequences. Public and private clones were assessed among the 100 most prevalent clones of each patient and control. A clone was defined as Susac-specific if it was absent from the healthy and MS cohorts, from 950 to 1,300 published viral clones and from other ImmuneACCESS disease sequences. The public reads were reprocessed in TCRdb via fastp at Q25 and MiXCR, keeping in-frame beta chains. CDR3 protein duplicates are merged, each entry listing the most common genes and DNA. What appears here as the V and J calls and clone size reflects TCRdb's work, not the paper's. The sample contains some 140,000 distinct CDR3 sequences, around 93% of them found a single time. The ten largest make up about 0.18% of the sample.

For CDR1 and CDR2, the germline V gene (reference sequence) lists MNHEY and SMNVEV. The CDR3 runs 15 residues from the cysteine to the phenylalanine. Of all the DNA, just the CDR3 is kept, 45 bases in frame from base 1. At the junction V is shortened by 7 bases and J by 2 bases; bases outside the gene matches: 5. Peripheral blood CD8+ and CD4+ T cells from healthy donors, Susac syndrome patients and multiple sclerosis patients were profiled using high-throughput TCR beta sequencing. The Susac syndrome patients fulfilled recently defined diagnostic criteria for definite or probable disease. Bulk CD8+ and CD4+ T cells were purified by magnetic negative isolation, while CD8+ TEMRA cells were enriched using FACS. Blood was drawn into EDTA tubes, processed within 24 hours, and PBMCs were isolated by density gradient centrifugation. PBMCs destined for TCR sequencing were cryopreserved in liquid nitrogen and later thawed in a 37 °C water bath. The sorted or isolated CD4+, CD8+ and CD8+ TEMRA cells had a purity of 90% or higher.

Concerning this clonotype itself: This clone's antigen is unknown. Per-base quality was not reported, and no clone a single base away is much larger than it.

The sequence joins TRBV27 to TRBJ2-1, with 10 middle bases fitting TRBD1. Sequenced sample: CD8+ T cells from PBMCs. This clonotype originated in a human donor with Susac syndrome. Here is the DNA: TGTGCCAGCAATCTCGGACAGGGGGCCTACAATGAGCAGTTCTTC. It codes for CASNLGQGAYNEQFF.